What follows are 10 T cell receptor beta chains derived from one specimen sequenced in a study of OX40 agonist ivuxolimab in advanced cancers. The table came from immunoSEQ multiplex PCR; TCRdb's copy has only in-frame clones and leaves some out. The data hold 55,000 to 80,000 clones, with 70% to 90% observed a single time. The sequencing used CD4+ or CD8+ T cells sorted from blood, collected in a trial of the OX40 agonist ivuxolimab. The receptor source for this set is an adult with an advanced solid tumor such as melanoma, head and neck, liver or kidney cancer.

The CDR3 DNA sequence: TGTGCCAGCAGCTTGAGAGACAATGAGCAGTTCTTC. Residues: CASSLRDNEQFF. V and J are TRBV11-3 and TRBJ2-1; D not resolved. The CDR3 spans 12 residues. Germline V gives CDR1 SGHNT, CDR2 YENEEA. The V end lost 3 bases, the J end lost 5 bases, and 5 bases lay between the germline ends.

CDR3 protein: CASRSPGTGAYEQYF. DNA of the CDR3: TGCGCCAGCAGATCCCCCGGGACAGGGGCCTACGAGCAGTACTTC. This chain connects TRBV5-1 to TRBJ2-7; TRBD1 agrees at 10 bases. V shed 5 bases, J shed 2 bases, and the junction held 7 bases outside the gene matches. In germline, CDR1 is SGHRS, CDR2 YFSETQ. The CDR3 loop spans 15 amino acids.

A few counts support this clone. The CDR3 DNA reads TGTGCCTGGAGTGTACCGCGGGGGGCGTTTGGCTACACCTTC. Protein product: CAWSVPRGAFGYTF. The chain carries TRBV30 and TRBJ1-2, with D maybe TRBD1 (6 bases). Trimming stripped 0 bases from V and 7 bases from J, with 15 bases between. The CDR3 consists of 14 residues. Germline V CDR1 and CDR2: GTSNPN, SVGIG (reference sequence).

In this sample, this clone turned up once. The V call is TRBV20-1, the J call TRBJ2-7; TRBD1 aligns across 7 bases. From germline, CDR1 is DFQATT and CDR2 SNEGSKA (reference sequence). CDR3 length: 11 residues. J gave up 6 bases and V 4 bases, and 3 bases lay outside the gene matches. For the CDR3, the DNA is TGCAGTGCTACGGCAGGGGGCGAGCAGTACTTC. The encoded protein is CSATAGGEQYF.

V and J are TRBV19 and TRBJ2-1; D is unclear. Germline values: CDR1 LNHDA, CDR2 SQIVND (reference sequence). V was cut by 1 base and J by 8 bases, with 9 bases left in between. This CDR3 has 13 amino acids. CDR3 nucleotide sequence: TGTGCCAGTAGTATAGTCGGAAAGCATGAGCAGTTCTTC. Translated: CASSIVGKHEQFF.

A word on this clone: The same CDR3 is also encoded by other DNA sequences in this sample. The chain joins TRBV2 to TRBJ1-3, with D tentatively TRBD1 (6 bases). V lost 7 bases, J lost 4 bases, and 8 bases lay in between. The germline gives CDR1 SNHLY, CDR2 FYNNEI. This CDR3 contains 12 residues. The CDR3 reads CASNRVGNTIYF. CDR3 DNA: TGTGCCAGCAACAGGGTCGGAAACACCATATATTTT.

This chain connects TRBV7-2 to TRBJ1-1; D uncertain. The germline CDR1 and CDR2 sequences are SGHTA and FQGNSA. The ends were cut back, 5 bases at V and 4 bases at J, with 11 bases in the middle. The CDR3 loop spans 13 amino acids. CDR3 residues: CASSPWAGTEAFF. The CDR3 DNA reads as TGTGCCAGCAGCCCCTGGGCGGGCACTGAAGCTTTCTTT.

This sequence joins TRBV5-1 and TRBJ2-1, with TRBD2 matching over 9 bases. The CDR3 totals 15 residues. Per the germline V gene, CDR1 is SGHRS and CDR2 is YFSETQ. The V gene end was trimmed by 4 bases and the J gene end by 9 bases; junction bases not matched to a gene: 11. This CDR3 is CASSPVAGAEGEQFF. The CDR3, as DNA: TGCGCCAGCAGCCCGGTAGCGGGGGCCGAGGGTGAGCAGTTCTTC.

CDR3 sequence (DNA): TGTGCCAGCACCAGGGAACAGGAGACCCAGTACTTC. The encoded protein is CASTREQETQYF. This chain joins TRBV6-6 and TRBJ2-5, with D perhaps matching TRBD1 (5 bases). Germline-derived CDR1 and CDR2 are MNHNY and SVGAGI (reference sequence). The CDR3 is 12 amino acids. The V end lost 7 bases, the J end lost 5 bases, and 11 bases lay between the germline ends.

The chain combines TRBV4-2 with TRBJ1-2, with TRBD1 matching over 7 bases. Germline CDR1 is LGHNA and CDR2 is YNFKEQ. The CDR3 covers 15 residues. V lost 3 bases, J lost 0 bases, and 4 bases stayed unmatched. This CDR3 reads CASSHPGQANYGYTF. Here the CDR3 DNA reads TGTGCCAGCAGCCATCCCGGACAGGCTAACTATGGCTACACCTTC.